This is a list of T cell receptor beta chains from one sample in a study of T cell changes during pregnancy in multiple sclerosis. Generated by immunoSEQ multiplex PCR, the TCRdb table keeps only in-frame clones and is missing some. Among 40,000 to 45,000 clones listed, 80% to 95% were seen once. Sequences were derived from CD4+ T cells from peripheral blood mononuclear cells, sampled before pregnancy. These receptors came from a female donor with multiple sclerosis, enrolled in a pregnancy study. Each CDR3 is given with its conserved first and last residue. The D gene is left open where the match is weak. A row's size may be missing; if present it is once, few, many or a size class.

size | D | J | V | DNA | CDR3
NA | TRBD1 | TRBJ2-7 | TRBV18 | TGTGCCAGCTCGCAACAGGGGGTACCTAACGAGCAGTACTTC | CASSQQGVPNEQYF
few | TRBD1 | TRBJ1-2 | TRBV19 | TGTGCCAGTAGTATTCAGGACAGGAGGATTGCGCGTGGCTACACCTTC | CASSIQDRRIARGYTF
NA | NA | TRBJ2-5 | TRBV7-7 | TGTGCCAGCAGCTCGAGAGGGGGAGAGACCCAGTACTTC | CASSSRGGETQYF
NA | TRBD2 | TRBJ2-3 | TRBV13 | TGTGCCAGCAGCTCACTAGCGGGGGGGAAGAATACGCAGTATTTT | CASSSLAGGKNTQYF
NA | NA | TRBJ1-1 | TRBV7-8 | TGTGCCAGCAGCTTAAAAGGGGTCGACACTGAAGCTTTCTTT | CASSLKGVDTEAFF
once | TRBD1 | TRBJ2-5 | TRBV5-1 | TGCGCCAGCAGCCCCGACAGGGTTGAGACCCAGTACTTC | CASSPDRVETQYF
NA | NA | TRBJ1-6 | TRBV9 | TGTGCCAGCAGCGTAGCTCTGGGAGCCAATTCACCCCTCCACTTT | CASSVALGANSPLHF
NA | NA | TRBJ1-3 | TRBV5-4 | TGTGCCAGCAGCGGCGGTTCGGGAAGCACCATATATTTT | CASSGGSGSTIYF
NA | NA | TRBJ2-5 | TRBV21-1 | TGTGCCAGCAGCAATTTCGGGGGGGCTGAGACCCAGTACTTC | CASSNFGGAETQYF
NA | NA | TRBJ2-3 | TRBV6-5 | TGTGCCAGCAGGGGAGCGGGCATAAAGGAAGATACGCAGTATTTT | CASRGAGIKEDTQYF
NA | NA | TRBJ2-1 | TRBV7-3 | TGTGCCAGCAGCCTGGCTCCAGGAGGGGAGCAGTTCTTC | CASSLAPGGEQFF
NA | NA | TRBJ2-2 | TRBV5-4 | TGTGCCTCTGGGGGGAGTATCTATCCCGGGGAGCTGTTTTTT | CASGGSIYPGELFF
NA | TRBD1 | TRBJ1-5 | TRBV11-2 | TGTGCCAGCAGCTTAGGGGGGTTGGCAGGGGGAGGCAATCAGCCCCAGCATTTT | CASSLGGLAGGGNQPQHF
NA | NA | TRBJ1-4 | TRBV15 | TGTGCCACCGGCCCGGGGGGGCGCGATGAAAAACTGTTTTTT | CATGPGGRDEKLFF
NA | NA | TRBJ1-5 | TRBV2 | TGTGCCAGCACCGGACATTTCAATCAGCCCCAGCATTTT | CASTGHFNQPQHF
NA | TRBD1 | TRBJ1-2 | TRBV7-9 | TGTGCCAGCAGCAGAACAGGGGGCTATGGCTACACCTTC | CASSRTGGYGYTF
NA | TRBD2 | TRBJ2-3 | TRBV7-9 | TGTGCCAGCAGCAAAGGGGTGACTAGCGGGAGGGCCGGAACAGATACGCAGTATTTT | CASSKGVTSGRAGTDTQYF
NA | TRBD2 | TRBJ2-3 | TRBV9 | TGTGCCAGCAGCGTTACTAGCGGGAGGTTGAGCACAGATACGCAGTATTTT | CASSVTSGRLSTDTQYF
NA | TRBD1 | TRBJ2-5 | TRBV2 | TGTGCCAGCATTCCCCGGACAGGGGGAGAGGAGACCCAGTACTTC | CASIPRTGGEETQYF
NA | TRBD1 | TRBJ2-5 | TRBV5-4 | TGTGCCAGCAGCTTGGGGGACAGGGTAGAGACCCAGTACTTC | CASSLGDRVETQYF
once | NA | TRBJ2-7 | TRBV5-1 | TGCGCCAGCAGCTTCAACAGCAAGAGCTCCTACGAGCAGTACTTC | CASSFNSKSSYEQYF
NA | TRBD1 | TRBJ2-5 | TRBV5-1 | TGCGCCAGCAGCTATCGACAGGGGGCATGGGAGACCCAGTACTTC | CASSYRQGAWETQYF
NA | NA | TRBJ2-7 | TRBV28 | TGTGCCAGCAGTTTTAGCGGCCGCCTGCCCGAGCAGTACTTC | CASSFSGRLPEQYF
NA | NA | TRBJ1-4 | TRBV4-1 | TGCGCCAGCAGCCAAGAGCGACAGAAAGGTGGAAAACTGTTTTTT | CASSQERQKGGKLFF
NA | NA | TRBJ2-2 | TRBV5-5 | TGTGCCAGCAGCTCGACAGTAACGAACACCGGGGAGCTGTTTTTT | CASSSTVTNTGELFF
NA | NA | TRBJ1-2 | TRBV6-5 | TGTGCCAGCAGACGCCAGACAGACCTATATGGCTACACCTTC | CASRRQTDLYGYTF
NA | TRBD2 | TRBJ2-1 | TRBV5-1 | TGCGCCAGCAGCTTGTCTAGCGGGAGCTCCTACAATGAGCAGTTCTTC | CASSLSSGSSYNEQFF
NA | NA | TRBJ2-3 | TRBV4-1 | TGCGCCAGCAGCCAAGTCCCCCTCGAGGCCGATACGCAGTATTTT | CASSQVPLEADTQYF
medium-sized | NA | TRBJ2-2 | TRBV18 | TGTGCCAGCTCACCGGGACAGAACACCGGGGAGCTGTTTTTT | CASSPGQNTGELFF
NA | TRBD1 | TRBJ2-6 | TRBV5-6 | TGTGCCAGCAGCTTGCAGGGGGTCTCTGGGGCCAACGTCCTGACTTTC | CASSLQGVSGANVLTF
NA | NA | TRBJ2-7 | TRBV6-5 | TGTGCCAGCAGTCCCGGCACCGGGATCTACGAGCAGTACTTC | CASSPGTGIYEQYF
NA | NA | TRBJ2-1 | TRBV5-4 | TGTGCCAGCAGCTTGGCCGCGTCGTACGGGGAGCAGTTCTTC | CASSLAASYGEQFF
NA | NA | TRBJ2-7 | TRBV6-6 | TGTGCCACCTCGGACTTCGGATCAACCTACGAGCAGTACTTC | CATSDFGSTYEQYF
NA | NA | TRBJ1-1 | TRBV18 | TGTGCCAGCTCACTCCGGACAGATATGAACACTGAAGCTTTCTTT | CASSLRTDMNTEAFF
NA | NA | TRBJ1-3 | TRBV5-1 | TGCGCCAGCAGGCCGGACAACTCTGGAAACACCATATATTTT | CASRPDNSGNTIYF
NA | NA | TRBJ2-2 | TRBV4-3 | TGCGCCAGCAGCCAAGAAAGCGCTTTAACCGGGGAGCTGTTTTTT | CASSQESALTGELFF
NA | TRBD1 | TRBJ2-5 | TRBV5-1 | TGCGCCAGCAGCTCGACAGGGGGACAGGTCCGGGAGACCCAGTACTTC | CASSSTGGQVRETQYF
NA | NA | TRBJ2-3 | TRBV19 | TGTGCCAGTAGACTACGAGGGAGCACAGATACGCAGTATTTT | CASRLRGSTDTQYF
NA | NA | TRBJ2-5 | TRBV7-7 | TGTGCCAGCAGCTCCACAGGAACGAGTGAGCAGTACTTC | CASSSTGTSEQYF
once | TRBD2 | TRBJ2-5 | TRBV28 | TGTGCCAGCAGTCCGACTAGCGGGAGTGAGACCCAGTACTTC | CASSPTSGSETQYF
NA | NA | TRBJ2-7 | TRBV7-9 | TGTGCCAGCAGCTCAAGGGGGGGACAAACCTACGAGCAGTACTTC | CASSSRGGQTYEQYF
once | TRBD1 | TRBJ1-1 | TRBV10-3 | TGTGCCATCAGTGAATCCCCCGGGACAGAGGTAGGGGGAAACACTGAAGCTTTCTTT | CAISESPGTEVGGNTEAFF
NA | TRBD1 | TRBJ2-5 | TRBV5-1 | TGCGCCAGCAGCTACACGGGACAGGTACTGCGAGAGACCCAGTACTTC | CASSYTGQVLRETQYF
NA | TRBD1 | TRBJ2-3 | TRBV2 | TGTGCCAGCAGTGAACGGGGCAGGGGGAAAGGGGATACGCAGTATTTT | CASSERGRGKGDTQYF
once | NA | TRBJ1-1 | TRBV11-3 | TGTGCCAGCAGCTCAGGTCGCCAGGACACTGAAGCTTTCTTT | CASSSGRQDTEAFF
NA | NA | TRBJ1-2 | TRBV7-9 | TGTGCCAGCAGCTTAGAGACGGGTTATGGCTACACCTTC | CASSLETGYGYTF
few | TRBD1 | TRBJ1-4 | TRBV6-1 | TGTGCCAGCAAGGACAGGGGGCTTGAAAAACTGTTTTTT | CASKDRGLEKLFF